Each of the 27 T cell receptor beta chains below was sequenced from the same sample in a study of blood T cell repertoires in COVID-19. Assay: immunoSEQ multiplex PCR; the TCRdb copy retains only in-frame clones and omits some. The table records about 330,000 clones, around 90% of them present only once. Material for sequencing was peripheral blood. Receptors originate from a man younger than 30 who had recovered from COVID-19.

The chain is built from TRBV9 and TRBJ2-2; 9 positions agree with TRBD2. J was trimmed by 3 bases and V by 1 base; bases with no gene match: 1. Germline V gene lookup returns CDR1 SGDLS and CDR2 YYNGEE. This CDR3 is 15 amino acids long. The CDR3 DNA follows: TGTGCCAGCAGCGTAACTAGCGGGTACACCGGGGAGCTGTTTTTT. This translates into CASSVTSGYTGELFF.

This clone has a single count. The chain carries TRBV21-1 and TRBJ1-6; the table's TRBD1 call for D was not verified on the DNA. TRBV21-1 counts as a pseudogene. The CDR3 sequence is 15 residues long. The CDR3 DNA sequence: TGTGCCAGCAGCAAAGTAAGGGGCGATGATTCACCCCTCCACTTT. Its translation is CASSKVRGDDSPLHF.

The chain carries TRBV28 and TRBJ2-5; TRBD2 might be the D (5 bases). The CDR3 is 12 residues long. Looked up from germline, CDR1 is MDHEN and CDR2 is SYDVKM. V shed 2 bases and J shed 5 bases, with 6 bases lying between them. This chain's CDR3 is CASSLGEETQYF. CDR3 DNA: TGTGCCAGCAGTTTAGGGGAGGAGACCCAGTACTTC.

This chain links TRBV27 with TRBJ1-2; TRBD1 aligns across 9 bases. Losses at the gene ends were 1 base for V and 6 bases for J; bases not matched to a gene: 3. The CDR3 has 14 residues. Germline assignment: CDR1 MNHEY and CDR2 SMNVEV (reference sequence). In nucleotides, the CDR3 is TGTGCCAGCAGTTTATTGGGGACAGGGAATGGCTACACCTTC. Residues: CASSLLGTGNGYTF.

Here the CDR3 reads CASSVEGPLGGYTF. CDR3 coding DNA: TGTGCCAGCAGCGTTGAGGGCCCCCTCGGGGGCTACACCTTC. The chain joins TRBV9 to TRBJ1-2; D call uncertain. The germline V and J ends were trimmed by 2 bases and 8 bases, with 16 bases remaining between them. The CDR3 consists of 14 residues. Germline CDR1 reads SGDLS; CDR2 reads YYNGEE.

The chain joins TRBV29-1 to TRBJ2-1, with TRBD1 identical over 9 bases. This CDR3 comprises 13 residues. The germline CDR1 and CDR2 sequences are SQVTM and ANQGSEA. V dropped 3 bases and J dropped 8; count of bases not matched to a gene: 5. The CDR3 DNA is TGCAGCGTTGAGGGACAGGGATCATATGAGCAGTTCTTC. Encoded protein: CSVEGQGSYEQFF.

The chain is built from TRBV15 and TRBJ1-2; D possibly corresponds to TRBD1 (5 bases). The germline V gene encodes CDR1 LNHNV and CDR2 YYDKDF (reference sequence). This CDR3 is 16 amino acids long. V was pared by 0 bases and J by 7 bases, with 18 bases between. The DNA of the CDR3 is TGTGCCACCAGCAGAGATCGGCAGACGGGGGTGGGTGGCTACACCTTC. Its translation: CATSRDRQTGVGGYTF.

This rearrangement joins TRBV9 to TRBJ1-2; 7 bases are a match to TRBD1. CDR3 length equals 15 residues. From germline, CDR1 is SGDLS and CDR2 YYNGEE. V shed 3 bases, J shed 5 bases, and the junction held 10 bases outside the gene matches. CDR3 residues: CASSGLDRVRYGYTF. The CDR3, as DNA: TGTGCCAGCAGCGGACTTGACAGGGTTCGGTATGGCTACACCTTC. Full variable domain (outside the CDR3, taken from reference TRBV9 and TRBJ1-2): DSGVTQTPKHLITATGQRVTLRCSPRSGDLSVYWYQQSLDQGLQFLIQYYNGEERAKGNILERFSAQQFPDLHSELNLSSLELGDSALYFCASSGLDRVRYGYTFGSGTRLTVV.

The CDR3 nucleotides are TGTGCCAGCAGCCCGACTCAAGTATCTGGGGCCAACGTCCTGACTTTC. It translates to CASSPTQVSGANVLTF. The chain combines TRBV5-6 with TRBJ2-6; D uncertain. The germline CDR1 and CDR2 sequences are SGHDT and YYEEEE. The CDR3 totals 16 residues. V was pared by 4 bases and J by 1 base, with 12 bases between.

This rearrangement joins TRBV4-1 to TRBJ2-1; the D gene is possibly TRBD1 (5 bases). Trimming left V 2 bases short and J 2 bases short, with 10 bases between. Germline V gene lookup returns CDR1 MGHRA and CDR2 YSYEKL. CDR3 length: 15 residues. Here the CDR3 reads CASSQQGPAYNEQFF. As DNA, the CDR3 is TGCGCCAGCAGCCAACAGGGTCCCGCCTACAATGAGCAGTTCTTC.

The rearrangement links TRBV9 to TRBJ2-1, with 12 bases identical to TRBD2. The germline gives CDR1 SGDLS, CDR2 YYNGEE. The CDR3 contains 16 residues. V lost 4 bases and J lost 7; bases outside the gene matches: 9. Written as DNA, the CDR3 is TGTGCCAGCAGCCCCTTCCCACTAGCGGGGGGTAATGAGCAGTTCTTC. Translation gives CASSPFPLAGGNEQFF. Supplemented by reference TRBV9 and TRBJ2-1, the full variable domain reads DSGVTQTPKHLITATGQRVTLRCSPRSGDLSVYWYQQSLDQGLQFLIQYYNGEERAKGNILERFSAQQFPDLHSELNLSSLELGDSALYFCASSPFPLAGGNEQFFGPGTRLTVL.

The chain joins TRBV24-1 to TRBJ1-5; the D is unclear. Germline loops: CDR1 KGHDR, CDR2 SFDVKD. V was cut by 12 bases and J by 1 base, with 18 bases left in between. The CDR3 length is 15 residues. Here the CDR3 reads CAPVRDRASNQPQHF. The CDR3 nucleotides are TGTGCCCCCGTCCGGGATAGGGCAAGCAATCAGCCCCAGCATTTT.

This CDR3 reads CASSIMGLAGLYEQFF. DNA for the CDR3: TGTGCCAGTAGTATCATGGGACTAGCGGGGCTGTATGAGCAGTTCTTC. The chain links TRBV19 to TRBJ2-1; 13 bases match TRBD2. The CDR3 length is 16 residues. With V trimmed by 3 bases and J by 8 bases, 7 bases remained unmatched. The germline V gene encodes CDR1 LNHDA and CDR2 SQIVND (reference sequence).

The genes are TRBV7-3 and TRBJ2-2, with a weak D call TRBD2 (6 bases). The CDR3 runs 16 residues. V was clipped by 0 bases and J by 0 bases, with 8 bases between them. Germline-derived CDR1 and CDR2 are SGHTA and FQGTGA. In DNA, the CDR3 is TGTGCCAGCAGCTTAACCGCGGGAACGAACACCGGGGAGCTGTTTTTT. As protein: CASSLTAGTNTGELFF.

The rearrangement links TRBV30 to TRBJ2-7, with no clear D. The germline V gene encodes CDR1 GTSNPN and CDR2 SVGIG (reference sequence). V lost 1 base and J 2 bases, leaving 6 bases between the germline ends. The CDR3 length is 12 residues. The CDR3 coding sequence is TGTGCCTGGAGTGACAGCACCTACGAGCAGTACTTC. Translated: CAWSDSTYEQYF. Combining the CDR3 with reference TRBV30 and TRBJ2-7 gives the whole variable domain SQTIHQWPATLVQPVGSPLSLECTVEGTSNPNLYWYRQAAGRGLQLLFYSVGIGQISSEVPQNLSASRPQDRQFILSSKKLLLSDSGFYLCAWSDSTYEQYFGPGTRLTVT.

This clone was detected only once. This chain links TRBV4-1 with TRBJ1-1; weak D call: TRBD1 (5 bases). The CDR3 runs 17 residues. The V gene's germline CDR1 is MGHRA and CDR2 YSYEKL. V was trimmed by 4 bases and J by 0 bases, leaving 18 bases between them. CDR3 loop: CASSPQEGLNMNTEAFF. The CDR3, as DNA: TGCGCCAGCAGCCCTCAGGAGGGGCTCAACATGAACACTGAAGCTTTCTTT.

The gene calls are TRBV4-2 and TRBJ2-7; TRBD1 might be the D (6 bases). Germline loops: CDR1 LGHNA, CDR2 YNFKEQ. Trimming removed 0 bases from V and 6 bases from J, with 12 bases in between. This CDR3 has 14 amino acids. The CDR3 here is CASSQEHRVSEQYF. CDR3 sequence (DNA): TGTGCCAGCAGCCAAGAGCACAGGGTTTCCGAGCAGTACTTC.

This chain joins TRBV2 and TRBJ1-2; possibly TRBD1 for D (6 bases). The CDR3 is 14 amino acids. Trimming took off 3 bases at V and 4 bases at J, with 12 bases between the two ends. CDR1 is SNHLY and CDR2 is FYNNEI in the germline V gene. CDR3 sequence (DNA): TGTGCCAGCAGTGACTCGGACAGACTCTATGGCTACACCTTC. It is translated as CASSDSDRLYGYTF.

This chain links TRBV3-1 (or the pseudogene TRBV3-2) with TRBJ1-2, with 7 positions matching TRBD1. The trim removed 1 base at V and 5 bases at J, leaving 7 bases unmatched. The CDR3 has 15 residues. From germline, CDR1 is LGHDT and CDR2 YNNKEL (reference sequence). CDR3 DNA sequence: TGTGCCAGCAGCCAAGGAATAGGGACAGCTTATGGCTACACCTTC. This translates into CASSQGIGTAYGYTF.

The rearrangement links TRBV6-5 to TRBJ2-7, with D hard to call. Trimming took off 10 bases at V and 0 bases at J, with 10 bases between the two ends. CDR1 and CDR2 (germline): MNHEY, SVGAGI. The CDR3 has 12 amino acids. The CDR3 is CATSLLSYEQYF. In nucleotides, the CDR3 is TGTGCCACCTCCCTCCTCTCCTACGAGCAGTACTTC.

The gene calls are TRBV7-2 and TRBJ2-3; 7 bases map to TRBD1. J lost 5 bases, V lost 2 bases, and 4 bases had no gene match. The CDR3 loop spans 14 amino acids. Germline V gene data show CDR1 as SGHTA and CDR2 as FQGNSA. CDR3 amino acids: CASSLRDREDTQYF. CDR3 nucleotide sequence: TGTGCCAGCAGCTTACGGGACAGAGAAGATACGCAGTATTTT.

The chain recombines TRBV4-1 with TRBJ2-3; D gene ambiguous. The germline CDR1 and CDR2 sequences are MGHRA and YSYEKL. The CDR3 length is 16 residues. The V end lost 0 bases, the J end lost 3 bases, and 13 bases lay between the germline ends. The CDR3 bases are TGCGCCAGCAGCCAAGACTCAGGATTTTGGACAGATACGCAGTATTTT. Encoded protein: CASSQDSGFWTDTQYF.

This chain links TRBV29-1 with TRBJ1-2; D is undetermined. V was trimmed by 1 base and J by 4 bases, leaving 13 bases between them. Germline assignment: CDR1 SQVTM and CDR2 ANQGSEA. CDR3 length: 14 amino acids. CDR3 coding DNA: TGCAGCGTTGAAGGTATTGGGTACAGCTATGGCTACACCTTC. Translation: CSVEGIGYSYGYTF.

This clone was detected only once. This rearrangement joins TRBV5-1 to TRBJ2-7; 9 nucleotides match TRBD1. The ends lost 1 base at V and 4 bases at J; junction bases unmatched: 6. The CDR3 contains 15 residues. Per the germline V gene, CDR1 is SGHRS and CDR2 is YFSETQ. This CDR3 is CASSLFVGQGYEQYF. The CDR3 nucleotides are TGCGCCAGCAGCTTGTTTGTGGGACAGGGATACGAGCAGTACTTC.

The rearrangement links TRBV5-6 to TRBJ2-7, with TRBD1 matching over 12 bases. Per germline, CDR1 SGHDT and CDR2 YYEEEE. V was pared by 0 bases and J by 6 bases, with 4 bases of the junction left unmatched. The CDR3 extends over 15 amino acids. CDR3 sequence: CASSLEGTGGREQYF. The DNA for the CDR3 is TGTGCCAGCAGCTTGGAGGGGACAGGGGGCCGCGAGCAGTACTTC. The variable domain in full, with the rest retrieved from reference TRBV5-6 and TRBJ2-7, is DAGVTQSPTHLIKTRGQQVTLRCSPKSGHDTVSWYQQALGQGPQFIFQYYEEEERQRGNFPDRFSGHQFPNYSSELNVNALLLGDSALYLCASSLEGTGGREQYFGPGTRLTVT.

The V and J genes are TRBV5-1 and TRBJ2-1; D is unclear. The CDR3 runs to 12 residues. The V end lost 2 bases, the J end lost 5 bases, and 5 bases lay between the germline ends. The germline gives CDR1 SGHRS, CDR2 YFSETQ. DNA of the CDR3: TGCGCCAGCAGCTTAAATAACAATGAGCAGTTCTTC. Amino acid sequence: CASSLNNNEQFF. Looking up the rest from reference TRBV5-1 and TRBJ2-1 gives the full variable domain: KAGVTQTPRYLIKTRGQQVTLSCSPISGHRSVSWYQQTPGQGLQFLFEYFSETQRNKGNFPGRFSGRQFSNSRSEMNVSTLELGDSALYLCASSLNNNEQFFGPGTRLTVL.

This clone has a single count. This chain links TRBV2 with TRBJ1-1; D might be TRBD1 (6 bases). Trimming shortened V by 6 bases and J by 1 base, and 15 bases separated the two germline ends. The germline CDR1 and CDR2 sequences are SNHLY and FYNNEI. This CDR3 has 15 residues. This CDR3 is CASRGLGHGNTEAFF. CDR3 sequence (DNA): TGTGCCAGCAGGGGTCTGGGACATGGGAACACTGAAGCTTTCTTT.